Below, 25 T cell receptor beta chains from the same sample are listed, as sequenced in a study of shared clonotypes between healthy human individuals. The data were produced by immunoSEQ multiplex PCR, yet TCRdb's version contains in-frame clones alone and is incomplete. The sample comprises roughly 76,000 clones, 60% to 80% of which are singletons, and around 50% rests with the top ten. The sequencing sample was made of memory CD8+ T cells sorted from blood. Subset: CD45RO+ cells pooled with CCR7-negative TemRA cells. These receptors originate from a man aged 30 to 45 in good health.

The chain employs TRBV7-9 and TRBJ2-7; 14 nucleotides line up with TRBD2. This CDR3 contains 16 residues. The germline V gene has CDR1 SEHNR and CDR2 FQNEAQ (reference sequence). Trimming removed 5 bases from V and 4 bases from J; junction bases left unmatched: 7. CDR3 bases: TGTGCCAGCAGCCCCGGGACTAGCGGGAGATTGTACGAGCAGTACTTC. Residues: CASSPGTSGRLYEQYF.

The chain has TRBV5-1 and TRBJ2-1; D unresolved. Per germline, CDR1 SGHRS and CDR2 YFSETQ. V was shortened by 5 bases and J by 5 bases, with 11 bases between the two germline ends. This CDR3 contains 13 residues. The CDR3 nucleotides read TGCGCCAGCAGATCGACTGACAACAATGAGCAGTTCTTC. Its translation: CASRSTDNNEQFF.

The rearrangement joins TRBV5-8 to TRBJ1-5; D gene ambiguous. With 4 bases removed from V and 5 bases from J, the gap between germline ends came to 19 bases. This CDR3 is 16 amino acids long. Germline lookup yields CDR1 SGHTS and CDR2 YDEGEE. CDR3 nucleotide sequence: TGTGCCAGCAGCCGGGCCACGGGCAGGCCCGATCAGCCCCAGCATTTT. This gives the protein CASSRATGRPDQPQHF.

This clone was observed a few times. This sequence joins TRBV29-1 and TRBJ1-1; D uncertain. The V gene lost 3 bases and the J gene lost 0 bases, with 5 bases spanning the gap. CDR1 is SQVTM, CDR2 ANQGSEA, per germline. CDR3 length: 12 residues. CDR3 in DNA: TGCAGCGTTGACTTTATGAACACTGAAGCTTTCTTT. It is translated as CSVDFMNTEAFF.

The J gene is TRBJ2-7, the V gene TRBV25-1; 11 nucleotides match TRBD2. This CDR3 comprises 17 residues. Germline values: CDR1 MGHDK, CDR2 SYGVNS. V was pared by 1 base and J by 3 bases, with 8 bases of the junction left unmatched. The CDR3 region is CASSELELAGEVYEQYF. In nucleotides, the CDR3 is TGTGCCAGCAGTGAATTAGAACTAGCGGGAGAGGTCTACGAGCAGTACTTC.

This clone came up many times. The genes are TRBV28 and TRBJ2-7, with unresolved D. CDR1 and CDR2 (germline): MDHEN, SYDVKM. V lost 5 bases to trimming and J lost 1 base, with 9 bases between them. The CDR3 covers 13 residues. CDR3 amino acids: CASSPHPSYEQYF. Written as DNA, the CDR3 is TGTGCCAGCAGTCCGCATCCTTCCTACGAGCAGTACTTC.

The rearrangement joins TRBV7-9 to TRBJ1-1; TRBD1 might be the D (6 bases). The CDR3 covers 12 residues. Per germline, CDR1 SEHNR and CDR2 FQNEAQ (reference sequence). V lost 6 bases and J 5 bases, leaving 10 bases between the germline ends. CDR3 sequence (DNA): TGTGCCAGCAGGGGGGCAGCTACTGAAGCTTTCTTT. This sequence encodes CASRGAATEAFF. The whole variable domain, filled in from reference TRBV7-9 and TRBJ1-1, reads DTGVSQNPRHKITKRGQNVTFRCDPISEHNRLYWYRQTLGQGPEFLTYFQNEAQLEKSRLLSDRFSAERPKGSFSTLEIQRTEQGDSAMYLCASRGAATEAFFGQGTRLTVV.

Concerning this clone: At the DNA level, this CDR3 is encoded by other sequences in the same sample as well. The V and J genes are TRBV29-1 and TRBJ1-1; D gene uncertain. The V gene's germline CDR1 is SQVTM and CDR2 ANQGSEA. CDR3 size: 13 residues. V was clipped by 1 base and J by 1 base, with 7 bases between them. The CDR3 DNA follows: TGCAGCGTTGAAGGGGGAGGGAACACTGAAGCTTTCTTT. This translates into CSVEGGGNTEAFF.

The chain carries TRBV16 and TRBJ2-1; 7 positions match TRBD1. Germline V gene data show CDR1 as KGHSY and CDR2 as FQNENV. The junction had 8 bases not matched to a gene; V was cut back by 7 bases and J by 8 bases. The CDR3 runs to 13 residues. The CDR3 nucleotides are TGTGCCAGCAACCCGGACAGGAAAGATGAGCAGTTCTTC. It specifies CASNPDRKDEQFF.

The chain combines TRBV7-8 with TRBJ2-7; 7 positions agree with TRBD2. The CDR3 totals 16 residues. V lost 3 bases and J lost 4; bases outside the gene matches: 12. Germline lookup yields CDR1 SGHVS and CDR2 FQNEAQ. CDR3 sequence reads: CASSLGTGGEFYEQYF. CDR3 coding DNA: TGTGCCAGCAGCTTGGGAACTGGGGGGGAATTTTACGAGCAGTACTTC.

The sample holds a few counts of this clone. The rearrangement uses TRBV7-9 and TRBJ2-1, with 7 bases aligning to TRBD1. CDR1 and CDR2 (germline): SEHNR, FQNEAQ (reference sequence). V shed 5 bases and J 5 bases; nucleotides not matched to a gene: 6. The CDR3 covers 14 residues. The CDR3 region has the DNA TGTGCCAGCAGCCCCGACAGGGATAACAATGAGCAGTTCTTC. The encoded protein is CASSPDRDNNEQFF.

This clone was picked up a small number of times. Different DNA sequences within this sample yield the same CDR3. This chain links TRBV27 with TRBJ1-1, with D possibly TRBD1 on 5 matching bases. The length of the CDR3 is 13 residues. Trimming cost V 3 bases and J 2 bases, with 7 bases left between them. Germline V gene sequence: CDR1 MNHEY, CDR2 SMNVEV (reference sequence). This CDR3 reads CASSLGGNTEAFF. CDR3 nucleotide sequence: TGTGCCAGCAGTTTGGGGGGAAACACTGAAGCTTTCTTT.

This clone turned up a few times. The chain has TRBV19 and TRBJ1-1; TRBD1 matches 7 bases. J was trimmed by 1 base and V by 7 bases; bases with no gene match: 6. The CDR3 is made up of 14 amino acids. Germline V gene data show CDR1 as LNHDA and CDR2 as SQIVND (reference sequence). The DNA for the CDR3 is TGTGCCAGTACTCAAGACAGGGAGAACACTGAAGCTTTCTTT. It yields the protein CASTQDRENTEAFF.

This sequence joins TRBV11-2 and TRBJ2-7, with D possibly TRBD1 on 6 matching bases. This CDR3 contains 14 residues. Deletions cut 1 base from V and 4 bases from J, with 11 bases between. CDR1 is SGHAT and CDR2 is FQNNGV in the germline V gene. This CDR3 reads CASSLVSGEYEQYF. DNA for the CDR3: TGTGCCAGCAGCTTAGTGTCAGGGGAGTACGAGCAGTACTTC.

This clone was seen only a few times. The V gene is TRBV10-2, the J gene TRBJ2-5; the match to TRBD1 covers 7 bases. Germline CDR1 reads WSHSY; CDR2 reads SAAADI. This CDR3 is 13 amino acids long. V shed 8 bases, J shed 2 bases, and the junction held 5 bases outside the gene matches. The CDR3 protein is CASGWGQQETQYF. The CDR3 coding sequence is TGCGCCAGCGGCTGGGGACAGCAAGAGACCCAGTACTTC.

V usage is TRBV7-2 and J usage is TRBJ1-5, with TRBD1 matching 9 bases. In germline, CDR1 is SGHTA, CDR2 FQGNSA. CDR3 length: 16 residues. V lost 4 bases, J lost 4 bases, and 8 bases stayed unmatched. In DNA, the CDR3 is TGTGCCAGCAGCTACGCCGGGACAGGGATAAATCAGCCCCAGCATTTT. Its translation: CASSYAGTGINQPQHF.

The CDR3 protein is CASSLWSTDTQYF. The CDR3 nucleotides are TGTGCCAGCAGCCTGTGGAGCACAGATACGCAGTATTTT. The J gene is TRBJ2-3, the V gene TRBV5-4, with D uncertain. Between the trimmed V and J ends, which lost 4 bases and 0 bases, there was a span of 6 bases. This CDR3 comprises 13 residues. Germline V gene data show CDR1 as SGHNT and CDR2 as YYREEE (reference sequence).

The CDR3 sequence: CASSMVSARTERYEQYF. The CDR3 region has the DNA TGTGCCAGTAGTATGGTTTCCGCGAGGACGGAAAGGTACGAGCAGTACTTC. The chain is built from TRBV19 and TRBJ2-7, with D uncertain. The germline CDR1 and CDR2 sequences are LNHDA and SQIVND (reference sequence). The V and J ends lost 3 bases and 4 bases respectively, with 22 bases between them. The CDR3 contains 17 residues.

The V gene is TRBV27, the J gene TRBJ2-7; TRBD1 aligns across 7 bases. The J segment lost 2 bases and the V segment lost 5 bases, leaving 3 bases of the junction unmatched. This CDR3 is 13 amino acids long. The V gene's germline CDR1 is MNHEY and CDR2 SMNVEV (reference sequence). This chain's CDR3 is CASSRQGTYEQYF. In DNA form, the CDR3 reads TGTGCCAGCAGTCGACAGGGAACCTACGAGCAGTACTTC.

This chain connects TRBV11-2 to TRBJ2-1; 11 nucleotides agree with TRBD2. This CDR3 region has 15 residues. J was trimmed by 4 bases and V by 3 bases; bases with no gene match: 2. Germline V gene lookup returns CDR1 SGHAT and CDR2 FQNNGV. This chain's CDR3 is CASSFGTSGYNEQFF. The CDR3 nucleotides are TGTGCCAGCAGCTTCGGGACTAGCGGATACAATGAGCAGTTCTTC.

The chain carries TRBV7-4 and TRBJ2-3; 13 bases are a match to TRBD2. This CDR3 has 16 amino acids. Trimming removed 5 bases from V and 2 bases from J; junction bases left unmatched: 4. From germline, CDR1 is SGHVT and CDR2 SQSDAQ. CDR3 DNA: TGTGCCAGCAGCCCGACTAGCGGGAGGTCCACAGATACGCAGTATTTT. It encodes CASSPTSGRSTDTQYF. The whole variable domain, remainder taken from reference TRBV7-4 and TRBJ2-3, is GAGVSQSPRYKVAKRGRDVALRCDSISGHVTLYWYRQTLGQGSEVLTYSQSDAQRDKSGRPSGRFSAERPERSVSTLKIQRTEQGDSAVYLCASSPTSGRSTDTQYFGPGTRLTVL.

CDR3 bases: TGTGCCAGCAACCAACAAGACAGGGGAGAAAACATTCAGTACTTC. Encoded protein: CASNQQDRGENIQYF. The chain couples TRBV6-5 to TRBJ2-4, with 8 bases that match TRBD1. V trimming: 7 bases; J trimming: 5 bases; junction bases outside the gene matches: 10. CDR1 and CDR2 (germline): MNHEY, SVGAGI. The CDR3 extends over 15 amino acids.

The genes are TRBV6-5 and TRBJ1-2; D remains ambiguous. Trimming took off 0 bases at V and 5 bases at J, with 13 bases between the two ends. This CDR3 region has 15 residues. Germline-derived CDR1 and CDR2 are MNHEY and SVGAGI. CDR3 in amino acids: CASSYSSGGGYGYTF. The CDR3 nucleotides are TGTGCCAGCAGTTACTCGTCAGGTGGTGGGTATGGCTACACCTTC.

The chain carries TRBV27 and TRBJ2-7, with 9 bases lining up with TRBD1. The CDR3 extends over 17 amino acids. Germline lookup yields CDR1 MNHEY and CDR2 SMNVEV (reference sequence). The V gene end was trimmed by 5 bases and the J gene end by 4 bases; junction bases not matched to a gene: 15. The CDR3 DNA sequence: TGTGCCAGCAGTCGAGGGACAGGGCGAGGGGTTGCGTACGAGCAGTACTTC. As protein: CASSRGTGRGVAYEQYF.

This chain joins TRBV10-2 and TRBJ2-2, with D possibly being TRBD1 (5 bases). The CDR3 runs to 14 residues. V was pared by 7 bases and J by 0 bases, with 9 bases between. The germline CDR1 and CDR2 sequences are WSHSY and SAAADI. The CDR3 coding sequence is TGCGCCAGCATAGACAGATCGAACACCGGGGAGCTGTTTTTT. It codes for CASIDRSNTGELFF.